This T cell receptor beta chain was profiled in a study of shared clonotypes between healthy human individuals. Study outcomes and limitations: Of the naive CD4 clonotypes, roughly 5% were shared across a handful of donors. Generation of non-shared clonotypes was less probable than generation of clonotypes shared by all four donors.

Terminally differentiated effector memory CD45RA+ cells were excluded by CCR7 positive selection of CD45RO-negative cells. Per germline, CDR1 LNHDA and CDR2 SQIVND (reference sequence). This CDR3 is 13 amino acids long. The V gene lost 8 bases and the J gene lost 1 base, with 12 bases spanning the gap. Notes on this clone: Its specificity is unknown.

Deep level was the assay's run setting. Sequencing used immunoSEQ multiplex PCR; TCRdb keeps in-frame clones, though not all of them. There are about 590,000 clones in the sample; around 95% occur only once, and roughly 0.1% lies in the top ten. The sequenced sample was naive CD8+ T cells sorted from blood. The origin of this receptor is a woman aged 25 to 39 in good health. The chain recombines TRBV19 with TRBJ2-7; D remains ambiguous. CDR3 residues: CASSPLSSYEQYF. CDR3 DNA: TGTGCCAGTTCTCCCCTTTCGTCCTACGAGCAGTACTTC. Full variable domain (outside the CDR3, taken from reference TRBV19 and TRBJ2-7): DGGITQSPKYLFRKEGQNVTLSCEQNLNHDAMYWYRQDPGQGLRLIYYSQIVNDFQKGDIAEGYSVSREKKESFPLTVTSAQKNPTAFYLCASSPLSSYEQYFGPGTRLTVT.